The T cell receptor (beta chain) described here comes from a study of T cells after yellow fever vaccination. Overall study: Any fraction with a low cell number was prepared using SMART-Seq v4 Ultra Low Input. Study conclusions and caveats: Contaminants from the bulk population, in the form of abundant clonotypes, could be found in FACS-sorted repertoires. Though weaker, the secondary response peaked faster, on day 5 versus 15. The study re-detected most primary-vaccination clones after the booster (96% CD4, roughly 85% CD8).

The CDR3 sequence is 15 residues long. V lost 1 base to trimming and J lost 5 bases; unmatched junction nucleotides: 7. Germline CDR1 reads SGHDT; CDR2 reads YYEEEE. This clonotype was counted many times. The antigen is undetermined. TCRdb used MiXCR to reprocess the 5' RACE reads, holding one entry per CDR3 protein. The repertoire has about 50,000 distinct CDR3 sequences, roughly 7.4% of them found once; the top ten carry 25% to 35%. The chain recombines TRBV5-6 with TRBJ2-5; 8 bases align to TRBD2. The sequences come from CD8+ T cells sorted from PBMCs, collected around 15 days after the first yellow fever vaccination. This clonotype was sampled from a man aged 18 to 29 who received the YFV17D yellow fever vaccine. The CDR3 DNA reads as TGTGCCAGCAGCTTGTTGAGCGGGGGTTGGGAGACCCAGTACTTC. This codes for CASSLLSGGWETQYF.